These 7 T cell receptor beta chains share one sample of origin, sequenced in a study of blood T cell repertoires in COVID-19. This table comes from immunoSEQ multiplex PCR, and its TCRdb copy is limited to in-frame clones, with some not included. The sample has around 250,000 clones, 89% seen once. Sequenced: peripheral blood. The receptors derive from a woman aged 40 to 49 who had recovered from COVID-19.

The CDR3 nucleotides read TGTGCCATCAGGGGACTAGCGAACACCGGGGAGCTGTTTTTT. Translated, it gives CAIRGLANTGELFF. The chain carries TRBV10-3 and TRBJ2-2; TRBD2 aligns across 8 bases. This CDR3 contains 14 residues. V gave up 6 bases and J gave up 0 bases; unmatched junction bases: 0. Germline CDR1 and CDR2: ENHRY and SYGVKD.

The V call is TRBV12-2, the J call TRBJ2-3; the table names TRBD2, a call not compared with the DNA. TRBV12-2 is termed a pseudogene. This CDR3 contains 18 residues. The CDR3 protein is CASRLAAVKRGAQDTQYF. The CDR3 nucleotides are TGTGCAAGTCGCTTAGCGGCAGTAAAGCGGGGGGCCCAAGATACGCAGTATTTT.

J is TRBJ1-1 and V is TRBV7-2; no clear D gene. Germline CDR1 and CDR2: SGHTA and FQGNSA. The CDR3 contains 12 residues. Trimming pared 2 bases from V and 9 bases from J, leaving 10 bases between. As DNA, the CDR3 is TGTGCCAGCAGCTTATTTGGGCAGCAAGCTTTCTTT. Its protein product is CASSLFGQQAFF.

The chain combines TRBV6-2 or TRBV6-3 with TRBJ2-7; TRBD2 aligns across 8 bases. This CDR3 region has 15 residues. V lost 5 bases to trimming and J lost 2 bases; unmatched junction nucleotides: 8. Per the germline V gene, CDR1 is MNHEY and CDR2 is SVGEGT. CDR3 in amino acids: CASSRAGEGTYEQYV. The CDR3 nucleotides are TGTGCCAGCAGTAGAGCGGGAGAGGGTACCTACGAGCAGTACGTC.

The V gene is TRBV5-1, the J gene TRBJ2-3, with D hard to call. Trimming pared 1 base from V and 4 bases from J, leaving 13 bases between. This CDR3 region has 15 residues. In germline, CDR1 is SGHRS, CDR2 YFSETQ. Here the CDR3 reads CASSLLGDGSDTQYF. Written as DNA, the CDR3 is TGCGCCAGCAGCTTGTTGGGCGATGGGTCAGATACGCAGTATTTT. Drawing the rest from reference TRBV5-1 and TRBJ2-3, the complete variable domain is KAGVTQTPRYLIKTRGQQVTLSCSPISGHRSVSWYQQTPGQGLQFLFEYFSETQRNKGNFPGRFSGRQFSNSRSEMNVSTLELGDSALYLCASSLLGDGSDTQYFGPGTRLTVL.

The chain links TRBV30 to TRBJ2-1, with D possibly TRBD1 on 6 matching bases. Germline V gene sequence: CDR1 GTSNPN, CDR2 SVGIG (reference sequence). The CDR3 is 12 amino acids. The V gene lost 5 bases and the J gene lost 8 bases, with 13 bases spanning the gap. Written as DNA, the CDR3 is TGTGCCTGGTCGTCAGGGGTCTATGAGCAGTTCTTC. It codes for CAWSSGVYEQFF.

V and J are TRBV5-1 and TRBJ2-1; D possibly corresponds to TRBD2 (6 bases). The V end was cut by 4 bases, the J end by 6 bases, with 14 bases between. The CDR3 extends over 14 amino acids. Germline V lookup: CDR1 SGHRS, CDR2 YFSETQ. For the CDR3, the DNA is TGCGCCAGCAGCCAAGAAGCGGGTATCAATGAGCAGTTCTTC. This encodes CASSQEAGINEQFF.